This TCR beta chain stems from a study of CD8 T cells in ankylosing spondylitis. Study outcomes and limitations: Disease-linked clones reportedly showed significant enrichment in matched ankylosing spondylitis synovial fluid. What appeared characteristic of ankylosing spondylitis blood was a TCR beta motif of several highly homologous variants.

Of note for this clonotype: As yet, its antigen is unknown.

Making the TCR beta libraries involved quantitative 5'-RACE with molecular barcodes. TCRdb re-derived calls from the 5' RACE reads in MiXCR, one entry per CDR3 protein. Of tens of thousands of distinct CDR3 sequences listed, about 11% are singletons. Germline V lookup: CDR1 SEHNR, CDR2 FQNEAQ (reference sequence). Trimming removed 2 bases at V and 8 bases at J, with 10 bases between. The CDR3 length is 14 residues. This receptor was identified in a male donor with ankylosing spondylitis or in good health (not recorded which). The specimen was blood, either unsorted or a sorted T cell fraction (not recorded which). V and J are TRBV7-9 and TRBJ1-6, with D perhaps matching TRBD1 (6 bases). The CDR3 here is CASSLSQGDSPLHF. Written as DNA, the CDR3 is TGTGCCAGCAGCTTATCACAGGGCGATTCACCCCTCCACTTT.